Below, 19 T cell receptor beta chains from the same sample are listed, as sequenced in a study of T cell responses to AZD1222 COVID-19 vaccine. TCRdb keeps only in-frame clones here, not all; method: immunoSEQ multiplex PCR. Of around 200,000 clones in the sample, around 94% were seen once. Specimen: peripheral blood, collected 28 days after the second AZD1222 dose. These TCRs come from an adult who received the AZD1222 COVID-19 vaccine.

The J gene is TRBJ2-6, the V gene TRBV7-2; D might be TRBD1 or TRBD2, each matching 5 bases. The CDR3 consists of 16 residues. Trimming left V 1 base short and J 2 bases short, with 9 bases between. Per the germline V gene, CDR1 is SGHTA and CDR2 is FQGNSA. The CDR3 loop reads CASSLDGGTGANVLTF. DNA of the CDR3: TGTGCCAGCAGCTTAGATGGGGGAACTGGGGCCAACGTCCTGACTTTC.

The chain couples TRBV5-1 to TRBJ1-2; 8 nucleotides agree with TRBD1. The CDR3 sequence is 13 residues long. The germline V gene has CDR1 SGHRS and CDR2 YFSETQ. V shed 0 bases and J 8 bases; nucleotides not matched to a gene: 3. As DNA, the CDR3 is TGCGCCAGCAGCTTGGGGACAGGGAACGGCTACACCTTC. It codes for CASSLGTGNGYTF.

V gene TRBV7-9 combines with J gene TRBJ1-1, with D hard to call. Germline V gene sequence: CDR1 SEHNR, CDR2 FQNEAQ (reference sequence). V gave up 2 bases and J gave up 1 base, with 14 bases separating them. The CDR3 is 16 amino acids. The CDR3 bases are TGTGCCAGCAGCTTATGGGCCGTGCGTGGGAACACTGAAGCTTTCTTT. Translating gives CASSLWAVRGNTEAFF.

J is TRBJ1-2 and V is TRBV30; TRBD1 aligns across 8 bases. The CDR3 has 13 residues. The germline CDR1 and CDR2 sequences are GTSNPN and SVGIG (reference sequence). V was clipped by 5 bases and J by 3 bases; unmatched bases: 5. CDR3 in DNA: TGTGCCTGGCACAGACAGGGGCACTATGGCTACACCTTC. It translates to CAWHRQGHYGYTF.

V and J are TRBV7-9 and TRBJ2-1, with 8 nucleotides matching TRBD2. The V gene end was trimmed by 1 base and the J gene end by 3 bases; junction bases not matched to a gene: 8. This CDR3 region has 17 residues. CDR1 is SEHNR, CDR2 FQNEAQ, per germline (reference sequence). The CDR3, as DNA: TGTGCCAGCAGCTTAGGGTACCGCGGGAGGAACTACAATGAGCAGTTCTTC. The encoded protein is CASSLGYRGRNYNEQFF.

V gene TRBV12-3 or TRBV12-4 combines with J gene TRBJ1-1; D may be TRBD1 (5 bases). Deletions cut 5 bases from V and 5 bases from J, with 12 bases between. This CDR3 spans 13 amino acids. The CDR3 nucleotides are TGTGCCAGCAGTCCCCGGGGGGGGACTGAAGCTTTCTTT. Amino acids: CASSPRGGTEAFF.

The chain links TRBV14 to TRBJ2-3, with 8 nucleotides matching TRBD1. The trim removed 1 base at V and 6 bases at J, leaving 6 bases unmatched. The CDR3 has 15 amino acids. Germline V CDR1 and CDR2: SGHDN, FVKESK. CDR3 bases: TGTGCCAGCAGCCAAGGGACAGGGATTCTCGATACGCAGTATTTT. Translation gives CASSQGTGILDTQYF.

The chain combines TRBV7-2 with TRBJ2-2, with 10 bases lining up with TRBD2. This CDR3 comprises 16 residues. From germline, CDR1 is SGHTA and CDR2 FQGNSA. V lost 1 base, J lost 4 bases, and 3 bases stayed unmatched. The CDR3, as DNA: TGTGCCAGCAGCTTAGTAGCGGGGGGTCGCACCGGGGAGCTGTTTTTT. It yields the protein CASSLVAGGRTGELFF.

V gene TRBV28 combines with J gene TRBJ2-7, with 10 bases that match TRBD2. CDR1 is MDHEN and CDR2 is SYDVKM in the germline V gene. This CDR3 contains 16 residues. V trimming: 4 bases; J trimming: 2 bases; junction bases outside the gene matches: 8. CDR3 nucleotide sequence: TGTGCCAGCAGTTCCCCGAGCGGGAGGGCCCCCTACGAGCAGTACTTC. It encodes CASSSPSGRAPYEQYF. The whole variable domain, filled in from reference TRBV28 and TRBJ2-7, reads DVKVTQSSRYLVKRTGEKVFLECVQDMDHENMFWYRQDPGLGLRLIYFSYDVKMKEKGDIPEGYSVSREKKERFSLILESASTNQTSMYLCASSSPSGRAPYEQYFGPGTRLTVT.

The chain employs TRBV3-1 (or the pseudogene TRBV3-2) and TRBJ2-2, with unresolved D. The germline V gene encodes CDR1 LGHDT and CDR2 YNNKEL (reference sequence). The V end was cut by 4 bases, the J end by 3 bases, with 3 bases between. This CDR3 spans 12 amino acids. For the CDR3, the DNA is TGTGCCAGCAGCCTCCACACCGGGGAGCTGTTTTTT. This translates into CASSLHTGELFF.

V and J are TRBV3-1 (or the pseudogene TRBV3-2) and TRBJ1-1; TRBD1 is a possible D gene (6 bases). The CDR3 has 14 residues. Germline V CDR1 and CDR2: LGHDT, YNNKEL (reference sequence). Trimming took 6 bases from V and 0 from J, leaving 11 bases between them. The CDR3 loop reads CASSLGHVNTEAFF. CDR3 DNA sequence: TGTGCCAGCAGTCTGGGACATGTGAACACTGAAGCTTTCTTT.

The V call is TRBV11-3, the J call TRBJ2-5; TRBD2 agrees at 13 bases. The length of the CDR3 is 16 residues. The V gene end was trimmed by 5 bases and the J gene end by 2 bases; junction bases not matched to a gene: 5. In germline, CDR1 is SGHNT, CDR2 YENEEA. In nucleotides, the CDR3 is TGTGCCAGCAGCGTCGGGACTAGCGGGGCACAAGAGACCCAGTACTTC. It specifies CASSVGTSGAQETQYF.

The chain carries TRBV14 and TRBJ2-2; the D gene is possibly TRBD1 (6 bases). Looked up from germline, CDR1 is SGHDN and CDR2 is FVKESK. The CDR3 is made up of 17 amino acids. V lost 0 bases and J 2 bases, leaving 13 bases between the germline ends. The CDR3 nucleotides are TGTGCCAGCAGCCAAGATTTGGACAGTGGCAACACCGGGGAGCTGTTTTTT. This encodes CASSQDLDSGNTGELFF.

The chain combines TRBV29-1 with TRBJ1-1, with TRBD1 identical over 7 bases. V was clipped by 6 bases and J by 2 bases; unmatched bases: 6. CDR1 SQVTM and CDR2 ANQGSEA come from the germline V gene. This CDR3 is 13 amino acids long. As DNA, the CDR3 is TGCAGCGTCTCACAGGGGCCCAACACTGAAGCTTTCTTT. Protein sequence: CSVSQGPNTEAFF.

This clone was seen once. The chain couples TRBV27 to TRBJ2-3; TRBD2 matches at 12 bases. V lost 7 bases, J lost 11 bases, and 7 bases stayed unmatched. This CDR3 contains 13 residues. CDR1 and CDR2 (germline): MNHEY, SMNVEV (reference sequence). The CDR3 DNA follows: TGTGCCAGCACCCCGCGACTAGCGGGAGAGCAGTATTTT. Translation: CASTPRLAGEQYF.

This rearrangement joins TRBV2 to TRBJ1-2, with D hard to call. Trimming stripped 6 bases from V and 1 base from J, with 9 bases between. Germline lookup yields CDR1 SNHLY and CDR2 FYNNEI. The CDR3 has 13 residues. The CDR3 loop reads CASSADNNYGYTF. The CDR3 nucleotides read TGTGCCAGCAGCGCTGACAATAACTATGGCTACACCTTC.

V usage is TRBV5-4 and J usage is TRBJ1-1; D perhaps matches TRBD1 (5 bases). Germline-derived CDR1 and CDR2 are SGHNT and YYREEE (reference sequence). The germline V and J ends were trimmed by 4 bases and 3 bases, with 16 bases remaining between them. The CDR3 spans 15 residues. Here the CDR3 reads CASSPRQGEYTEAFF. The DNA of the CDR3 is TGTGCCAGCAGCCCCCGGCAGGGCGAGTACACTGAAGCTTTCTTT.

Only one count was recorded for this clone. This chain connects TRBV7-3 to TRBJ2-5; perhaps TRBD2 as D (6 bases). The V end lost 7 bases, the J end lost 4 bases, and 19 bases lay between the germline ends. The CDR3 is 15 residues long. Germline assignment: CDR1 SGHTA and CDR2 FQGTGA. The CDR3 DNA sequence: TGTGCCAGCAATCTAGGGAGGCAGGGCCCAGAGACCCAGTACTTC. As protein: CASNLGRQGPETQYF.

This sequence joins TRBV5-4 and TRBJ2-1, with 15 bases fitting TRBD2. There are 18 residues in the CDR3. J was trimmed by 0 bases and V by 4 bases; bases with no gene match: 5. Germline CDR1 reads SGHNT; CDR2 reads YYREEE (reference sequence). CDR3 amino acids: CASSPGLAGGLSYNEQFF. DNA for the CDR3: TGTGCCAGCAGCCCGGGACTAGCGGGGGGCCTCTCCTACAATGAGCAGTTCTTC.